These 28 T cell receptor beta chains were all obtained from the same sample, sequenced in a study of T-cell memory formation after mild COVID-19. MiXCR, applied by TCRdb to the 5' RACE reads, yields one record per CDR3 protein. The data show around 250,000 distinct CDR3 sequences, 16% seen once. Sequencing was performed on PBMCs or a T cell subset sorted from them (not recorded which). The receptors come from a man between 18 and 35 years old who had mild COVID-19 (a few samples of this study predate the infection). Cell type and time point are not known.

The rearrangement joins TRBV11-2 to TRBJ1-1; 7 bases map to TRBD1. Germline CDR1 is SGHAT and CDR2 is FQNNGV. V was pared by 5 bases and J by 0 bases, with 12 bases of the junction left unmatched. CDR3 length equals 17 residues. CDR3 nucleotides: TGTGCCAGCAGCCTCGTGGGACAGCAATATATGAACACTGAAGCTTTCTTT. This gives the protein CASSLVGQQYMNTEAFF.

V and J are TRBV5-4 and TRBJ2-1, with D possibly matching TRBD1 (6 bases). This CDR3 is 14 amino acids long. Trimming removed 4 bases at V and 7 bases at J, with 15 bases between. From germline, CDR1 is SGHNT and CDR2 YYREEE (reference sequence). This CDR3 is CASSPKQGINEQFF. In DNA form, the CDR3 reads TGTGCCAGCAGCCCAAAACAGGGTATTAATGAGCAGTTCTTC. Filled out from reference TRBV5-4 and TRBJ2-1, the complete variable domain reads ETGVTQSPTHLIKTRGQQVTLRCSSQSGHNTVSWYQQALGQGPQFIFQYYREEENGRGNFPPRFSGLQFPNYSSELNVNALELDDSALYLCASSPKQGINEQFFGPGTRLTVL.

This chain joins TRBV20-1 and TRBJ1-4; a weak D match, TRBD1 (5 bases). The CDR3 runs 15 residues. V was cut by 2 bases and J by 0 bases, with 10 bases left in between. Germline V gives CDR1 DFQATT, CDR2 SNEGSKA (reference sequence). The CDR3 bases are TGCAGTGCTAGATCTCAGGGTGCAACTAATGAAAAACTGTTTTTT. Translation: CSARSQGATNEKLFF.

The genes are TRBV2 and TRBJ2-3, with 8 bases lining up with TRBD2. CDR1 and CDR2 (germline): SNHLY, FYNNEI. The CDR3 extends over 14 amino acids. Trimming took 7 bases from V and 7 from J; bases not matched to a gene: 10. The CDR3 coding sequence is TGTGCCAGCACTAACGGGGGGGCTGAGCATACGCAGTATTTT. This encodes CASTNGGAEHTQYF.

The table lists this clonotype with many counts. The chain couples TRBV15 to TRBJ2-7; weak D call: TRBD2 (6 bases). Trimming took 1 base from V and 3 from J, leaving 7 bases between them. Germline values: CDR1 LNHNV, CDR2 YYDKDF (reference sequence). The CDR3 length is 13 residues. CDR3 in amino acids: CATSRGGVYEQYF. The CDR3 region has the DNA TGTGCCACCAGCAGAGGCGGGGTCTACGAGCAGTACTTC.

The chain uses TRBV7-2 and TRBJ1-2, with D tentatively TRBD1 (6 bases). V gave up 7 bases and J gave up 0 bases, with 12 bases separating them. Germline loops: CDR1 SGHTA, CDR2 FQGNSA. The CDR3 runs 14 residues. The CDR3 DNA is TGTGCCAGCACCTCGACAGGAGCTAACTATGGCTACACCTTC. Protein: CASTSTGANYGYTF.

In its sample, this clonotype was seen a few times. The chain has TRBV7-2 and TRBJ2-2, with D unclear. The CDR3 spans 14 residues. V was pared by 3 bases and J by 1 base, with 6 bases between. CDR1 SGHTA and CDR2 FQGNSA come from the germline V gene. The CDR3 bases are TGTGCCAGCAGCTTCCCGTGGAACACCGGGGAGCTGTTTTTT. It yields the protein CASSFPWNTGELFF.

J is TRBJ2-3 and V is TRBV4-2, with D possibly TRBD2 on 6 matching bases. The germline V gene has CDR1 LGHNA and CDR2 YNFKEQ. V was shortened by 4 bases and J by 2 bases, with 16 bases between the two germline ends. There are 16 residues in the CDR3. CDR3 DNA: TGTGCCAGCAGCCGCCCGTGGGGCGGGGCCACAGATACGCAGTATTTT. Translating it yields CASSRPWGGATDTQYF.

The rearrangement uses TRBV24-1 and TRBJ2-1; 7 nucleotides match TRBD1. Losses at the gene ends were 3 bases for V and 13 bases for J; bases not matched to a gene: 11. This CDR3 contains 14 residues. Looked up from germline, CDR1 is KGHDR and CDR2 is SFDVKD. CDR3 residues: CATSDPTYRDRQFF. The DNA of the CDR3 is TGTGCCACCAGTGATCCCACGTATCGGGACAGACAGTTCTTC.

J is TRBJ2-1 and V is TRBV4-1; weak D call: TRBD1 (6 bases). Trimming took off 1 base at V and 6 bases at J, with 19 bases between the two ends. Germline V gene sequence: CDR1 MGHRA, CDR2 YSYEKL. CDR3 length: 17 residues. In DNA form, the CDR3 reads TGCGCCAGCAGCCAAGGCACAGGGCAATTCGGTATCAATGAGCAGTTCTTC. Encoded protein: CASSQGTGQFGINEQFF.

This chain uses TRBV4-2 with TRBJ1-2, with 8 bases fitting TRBD1. This CDR3 has 16 amino acids. With V trimmed by 1 base and J by 4 bases, 8 bases remained unmatched. Per germline, CDR1 LGHNA and CDR2 YNFKEQ. The CDR3 loop is CASSQATGGTSYGYTF. CDR3 nucleotides: TGTGCCAGCAGCCAAGCCACAGGGGGAACCTCCTATGGCTACACCTTC.

V and J are TRBV5-5 and TRBJ2-2; 8 positions match TRBD1. The V gene end was trimmed by 3 bases and the J gene end by 5 bases; junction bases not matched to a gene: 6. The CDR3 sequence is 15 residues long. Germline loops: CDR1 SGHKS, CDR2 YYEKEE (reference sequence). CDR3 DNA sequence: TGTGCCAGCAGCTGGAGGACAGGGCCGACCGGGGAGCTGTTTTTT. This codes for CASSWRTGPTGELFF.

The genes are TRBV7-2 and TRBJ1-5; D unresolved. Between the trimmed V and J ends, which lost 5 bases and 7 bases, there was a span of 9 bases. The CDR3 covers 12 residues. Germline CDR1 and CDR2: SGHTA and FQGNSA. CDR3 nucleotide sequence: TGTGCCAGCAGCGTCCTGGGGCAGCCCCAGCATTTT. Translation gives CASSVLGQPQHF.

This clonotype showed up just a few times. The V and J genes are TRBV4-2 and TRBJ1-5, with a tentative D call TRBD1 (6 bases). The CDR3 loop spans 16 amino acids. CDR1 and CDR2 from the germline V gene are LGHNA and YNFKEQ. Trimming removed 3 bases from V and 4 bases from J, with 16 bases in between. CDR3 bases: TGTGCCAGCAGCCATTCTCAGGGGCGATTGAATCAGCCCCAGCATTTT. It specifies CASSHSQGRLNQPQHF.

This chain joins TRBV29-1 and TRBJ2-5; 10 nucleotides match TRBD2. Germline values: CDR1 SQVTM, CDR2 ANQGSEA. J gave up 0 bases and V 3 bases, and 1 base lay outside the gene matches. The CDR3 is 14 residues long. DNA for the CDR3: TGCAGCGTTGATAGCGGGGGGTACCAAGAGACCCAGTACTTC. Translating gives CSVDSGGYQETQYF.

This clonotype was counted only a few times. The chain joins TRBV2 to TRBJ2-1, with TRBD2 matching 8 bases. The CDR3 extends over 17 amino acids. Germline lookup yields CDR1 SNHLY and CDR2 FYNNEI. Trimming cost V 3 bases and J 0 bases; bases outside gene matches: 7. CDR3 sequence: CASSDPGGGSSYNEQFF. In nucleotides, the CDR3 is TGTGCCAGCAGTGATCCGGGAGGGGGGAGCTCCTACAATGAGCAGTTCTTC. Complete variable domain (other parts from reference TRBV2 and TRBJ2-1): EPEVTQTPSHQVTQMGQEVILRCVPISNHLYFYWYRQILGQKVEFLVSFYNNEISEKSEIFDDQFSVERPDGSNFTLKIRSTKLEDSAMYFCASSDPGGGSSYNEQFFGPGTRLTVL.

This clonotype was recorded many times. The chain uses TRBV12-3 or TRBV12-4 and TRBJ2-3; 10 nucleotides line up with TRBD2. The CDR3 contains 16 residues. With V trimmed by 4 bases and J by 4 bases, 8 bases remained unmatched. CDR3 bases: TGTGCCAGCAGTTCCCCCAGCGGGGGGGCCCCAGATACGCAGTATTTT. Residues: CASSSPSGGAPDTQYF.

This clonotype was detected many times. V is TRBV7-2 and J is TRBJ2-3; a possible D gene is TRBD1 (5 bases). This CDR3 contains 13 residues. Germline lookup yields CDR1 SGHTA and CDR2 FQGNSA. V was clipped by 5 bases and J by 1 base, with 7 bases between them. In DNA form, the CDR3 reads TGTGCCAGCAGCAGGGGCCGCACAGATACGCAGTATTTT. As protein: CASSRGRTDTQYF.

Regarding this clonotype: Given a much more abundant clone one base away, this may be a read error. The chain has TRBV10-3 and TRBJ2-2; no definite D call. With 6 bases removed from V and 0 bases from J, the gap between germline ends came to 2 bases. Germline CDR1 and CDR2: ENHRY and SYGVKD. The CDR3 consists of 12 residues. The chain's CDR3 is CAISPNTGELFF. CDR3 DNA sequence: TGTGCCATCAGCCCGAACACCGGGGAGCTGTTTTTT.

The chain combines TRBV2 with TRBJ1-1, with 9 bases identical to TRBD1. The CDR3 totals 13 residues. CDR1 and CDR2 from the germline V gene are SNHLY and FYNNEI. The junction had 8 bases not matched to a gene; V was cut back by 5 bases and J by 10 bases. This CDR3 is CASSPTGGGGAFF. DNA of the CDR3: TGTGCCAGCAGTCCCACAGGGGGCGGGGGAGCTTTCTTT.

CDR3 protein: CASSGNSPGAFF. CDR3 DNA: TGTGCCAGCAGCGGAAACAGTCCCGGGGCTTTCTTT. The genes are TRBV9 and TRBJ1-1, with D unresolved. The CDR3 runs to 12 residues. V was pared by 3 bases and J by 11 bases, with 14 bases between. The V gene's germline CDR1 is SGDLS and CDR2 YYNGEE.

V is TRBV20-1 and J is TRBJ1-1; D gene uncertain. Trimming removed 2 bases from V and 5 bases from J, with 6 bases in between. The CDR3 has 11 amino acids. Germline CDR1 is DFQATT and CDR2 is SNEGSKA (reference sequence). This CDR3 is CSARPGTEAFF. The CDR3 nucleotides are TGCAGTGCTAGACCCGGGACTGAAGCTTTCTTT.

V usage is TRBV7-9 and J usage is TRBJ2-3; TRBD1 might be the D (6 bases). Trimming left V 5 bases short and J 9 bases short, with 21 bases between. Per the germline V gene, CDR1 is SEHNR and CDR2 is FQNEAQ (reference sequence). The CDR3 contains 15 residues. CDR3 protein: CASSRDRRKMITQYF. The CDR3 DNA follows: TGTGCCAGCAGCCGCGACAGGAGGAAGATGATCACGCAGTATTTT. The whole variable domain, remainder taken from reference TRBV7-9 and TRBJ2-3, is DTGVSQNPRHKITKRGQNVTFRCDPISEHNRLYWYRQTLGQGPEFLTYFQNEAQLEKSRLLSDRFSAERPKGSFSTLEIQRTEQGDSAMYLCASSRDRRKMITQYFGPGTRLTVL.

This clonotype has more than one count but fewer than ten. The chain joins TRBV10-3 to TRBJ2-2; 7 bases map to TRBD2. Germline lookup yields CDR1 ENHRY and CDR2 SYGVKD. This CDR3 spans 16 amino acids. Unmatched junction bases numbered 10, after V lost 6 bases and J lost 3 bases. CDR3 amino acids: CAISPGGGLDTGELFF. CDR3 DNA sequence: TGTGCCATCAGCCCCGGCGGGGGTTTGGACACCGGGGAGCTGTTTTTT.

In its sample, this clonotype was seen many times. The chain is built from TRBV3-1 and TRBJ2-7; 9 bases line up with TRBD2. V lost 2 bases, J lost 5 bases, and 4 bases stayed unmatched. This CDR3 contains 14 residues. Germline V lookup: CDR1 LGHDT, CDR2 YNNKEL (reference sequence). DNA of the CDR3: TGTGCCAGCAGCCAAATTCTAGCGGGGAACGAGCAGTACTTC. It encodes CASSQILAGNEQYF.

This chain links TRBV10-2 with TRBJ2-5; D uncertain. This CDR3 contains 13 residues. The germline V gene has CDR1 WSHSY and CDR2 SAAADI. The V gene lost 6 bases and the J gene lost 9 bases, with 17 bases spanning the gap. The CDR3 here is CASRSPIGPAQYF. DNA of the CDR3: TGCGCCAGCAGATCCCCGATTGGCCCGGCCCAGTACTTC.

This clonotype has a handful of counts. This chain uses TRBV12-3 or TRBV12-4 with TRBJ2-7; 8 positions match TRBD2. J lost 7 bases, V lost 7 bases, and 9 bases had no gene match. The CDR3 covers 13 residues. The CDR3: CASTTGTGGEQYF. The CDR3 nucleotides read TGTGCCAGCACAACAGGGACGGGGGGGGAGCAGTACTTC.

A few counts support this clonotype. The chain joins TRBV20-1 to TRBJ2-1; D is perhaps TRBD2 (5 bases). CDR1 is DFQATT and CDR2 is SNEGSKA in the germline V gene (reference sequence). V lost 0 bases and J 9 bases, leaving 6 bases between the germline ends. The CDR3 sequence is 11 residues long. CDR3 amino acids: CSARDGVEQFF. As DNA, the CDR3 is TGCAGTGCTAGAGACGGGGTTGAGCAGTTCTTC.